Described below is a single TCR beta chain sequence and its context. V gave up 1 base and J gave up 0 bases, with 8 bases separating them. The CDR3 totals 15 residues. The germline gives CDR1 SGHVS, CDR2 FQNEAQ. This sample stems from a study of blood T cell repertoires in COVID-19. Study overall: Sites in the United States, Italy and Spain provided acute and convalescent COVID-19 samples.

Sequencing used immunoSEQ multiplex PCR; TCRdb keeps in-frame clones, though not all of them. This repertoire shows 120,000 to 150,000 clones, 70% to 80% found once; its top ten account for around 16%. The clonotype was recovered from a man aged 50-59 years with acute or convalescent COVID-19. The chain joins TRBV7-8 to TRBJ2-3; D gene unclear. The sample comprised peripheral blood. The CDR3 is CASSLGYGSTDTQYF. CDR3 DNA: TGTGCCAGCAGCTTAGGGTACGGGAGCACAGATACGCAGTATTTT. The complete variable domain, with remaining parts taken from reference TRBV7-8 and TRBJ2-3, reads GAGVSQSPRYKVAKRGQDVALRCDPISGHVSLFWYQQALGQGPEFLTYFQNEAQLDKSGLPSDRFFAERPEGSVSTLKIQRTQQEDSAVYLCASSLGYGSTDTQYFGPGTRLTVL.